The next 19 T cell receptor beta chains were all read from a single sample in a study of control samples from healthy donors and cancer patients. Assay: immunoSEQ multiplex PCR; the TCRdb copy retains only in-frame clones and omits some. The table has around 50,000 clones, almost 96% seen once. Input material: blood. Receptor source: a woman aged 25-40 years in good health.

The chain recombines TRBV27 with TRBJ2-3, with 14 bases matching TRBD2. Trimming took 4 bases from V and 9 from J; bases not matched to a gene: 9. CDR1 is MNHEY, CDR2 SMNVEV, per germline (reference sequence). The CDR3 sequence is 16 residues long. The CDR3 nucleotides are TGTGCCAGCAGTTCGCCGACTAGCGGGAGGGCCGGGACGCAGTATTTT. Protein: CASSSPTSGRAGTQYF.

V is TRBV7-3 and J is TRBJ2-1, with 7 bases aligning to TRBD2. Germline CDR1 is SGHTA and CDR2 is FQGTGA. The CDR3 consists of 17 residues. Trimming cost V 4 bases and J 2 bases; bases outside gene matches: 11. For the CDR3, the DNA is TGTGCCAGCAGCTCCCCCGGGGAGGGACCCACCTACAATGAGCAGTTCTTC. Encoded protein: CASSSPGEGPTYNEQFF.

The rearrangement joins TRBV7-6 to TRBJ2-7; 9 nucleotides align to TRBD2. There are 15 residues in the CDR3. The V gene end was trimmed by 5 bases and the J gene end by 1 base; junction bases not matched to a gene: 6. CDR1 is SGHVS, CDR2 FNYEAQ, per germline. The CDR3 DNA sequence: TGTGCCAGCAGCCTCGAGACTAGCGGTTCCTACGAGCAGTACTTC. As protein: CASSLETSGSYEQYF.

The chain employs TRBV12-3 or TRBV12-4 and TRBJ1-2; possibly TRBD1 for D (6 bases). The CDR3 totals 13 residues. The germline V and J ends were trimmed by 2 bases and 10 bases, with 14 bases remaining between them. The CDR3, as DNA: TGTGCCAGCAGTTTAAGCGTCGGACAGAACTACACCTTC. Protein sequence: CASSLSVGQNYTF.

V is TRBV14 and J is TRBJ2-7; D uncertain. The CDR3 runs 12 residues. Between the trimmed V and J ends, which lost 2 bases and 4 bases, there was a span of 6 bases. Germline CDR1 SGHDN, CDR2 FVKESK. CDR3 sequence: CASSQTAYEQYF. The DNA of the CDR3 is TGTGCCAGCAGCCAAACAGCTTACGAGCAGTACTTC. Full variable domain (missing parts from reference TRBV14 and TRBJ2-7): EAGVTQFPSHSVIEKGQTVTLRCDPISGHDNLYWYRRVMGKEIKFLLHFVKESKQDESGMPNNRFLAERTGGTYSTLKVQPAELEDSGVYFCASSQTAYEQYFGPGTRLTVT.

The genes are TRBV28 and TRBJ2-1; TRBD1 matches 7 bases. J gave up 2 bases and V 4 bases, and 5 bases lay outside the gene matches. This CDR3 is built from 15 residues. The V gene's germline CDR1 is MDHEN and CDR2 SYDVKM. CDR3 loop: CASSSRTGAYNEQFF. In nucleotides, the CDR3 is TGTGCCAGCAGTTCCAGAACAGGGGCCTACAATGAGCAGTTCTTC.

Concerning this clone: Other DNA sequences from this sample encode an identical CDR3 as well. The chain recombines TRBV7-9 with TRBJ1-1; a weak D match, TRBD1 (5 bases). The ends were cut back, 1 base at V and 2 bases at J, with 8 bases in the middle. From germline, CDR1 is SEHNR and CDR2 FQNEAQ (reference sequence). The CDR3 is made up of 14 amino acids. The CDR3 coding sequence is TGTGCCAGCAGCTTAGTAGGGACCAACACTGAAGCTTTCTTT. It is translated as CASSLVGTNTEAFF.

In its sample, this clone was seen a few times. The chain uses TRBV6-2 or TRBV6-3 and TRBJ2-1; the D is unclear. V lost 5 bases to trimming and J lost 7 bases, with 15 bases between them. This CDR3 spans 14 amino acids. Germline CDR1 and CDR2: MNHEY and SVGEGT. The chain's CDR3 is CASSPTAEGNEQFF. The CDR3 nucleotides are TGTGCCAGCAGTCCCACTGCGGAAGGGAATGAGCAGTTCTTC.

The chain employs TRBV7-9 and TRBJ1-1; possibly TRBD1 for D (5 bases). V was shortened by 2 bases and J by 4 bases, with 11 bases between the two germline ends. This CDR3 has 14 amino acids. Germline V gene data show CDR1 as SEHNR and CDR2 as FQNEAQ (reference sequence). This CDR3 is CASSLIGGGTEAFF. The CDR3 DNA is TGTGCCAGCAGCTTAATCGGGGGTGGCACTGAAGCTTTCTTT.

V is TRBV5-1 and J is TRBJ2-1; D might be TRBD1 (6 bases). The germline V and J ends were trimmed by 4 bases and 2 bases, with 10 bases remaining between them. CDR3 length: 14 amino acids. The germline CDR1 and CDR2 sequences are SGHRS and YFSETQ. The CDR3 coding sequence is TGCGCCAGCAGCCAGGGGATCACCTACAATGAGCAGTTCTTC. Its protein product is CASSQGITYNEQFF.

The CDR3 reads CASNPRATDLSSPLHF. In DNA form, the CDR3 reads TGTGCCAGCAACCCCCGCGCGACGGACCTATCTTCACCCCTCCACTTT. The chain employs TRBV5-6 and TRBJ1-6; D is unresolved. V was trimmed by 6 bases and J by 9 bases, leaving 22 bases between them. The CDR3 contains 16 residues. CDR1 and CDR2 from the germline V gene are SGHDT and YYEEEE. Using reference TRBV5-6 and TRBJ1-6 for the parts outside the CDR3, the full variable domain is DAGVTQSPTHLIKTRGQQVTLRCSPKSGHDTVSWYQQALGQGPQFIFQYYEEEERQRGNFPDRFSGHQFPNYSSELNVNALLLGDSALYLCASNPRATDLSSPLHFGNGTRLTVT.

This rearrangement joins TRBV2 to TRBJ2-7; D unresolved. With 4 bases removed from V and 1 base from J, the gap between germline ends came to 14 bases. This CDR3 is 15 amino acids long. Germline CDR1 reads SNHLY; CDR2 reads FYNNEI. The CDR3 sequence is CASSAGPQTSYEQYF. DNA of the CDR3: TGTGCCAGCAGTGCCGGCCCCCAAACGTCCTACGAGCAGTACTTC. The whole variable domain, remainder taken from reference TRBV2 and TRBJ2-7, is EPEVTQTPSHQVTQMGQEVILRCVPISNHLYFYWYRQILGQKVEFLVSFYNNEISEKSEIFDDQFSVERPDGSNFTLKIRSTKLEDSAMYFCASSAGPQTSYEQYFGPGTRLTVT.

Here the CDR3 DNA reads TGCGCCAGCAGCCCGGAGGAAGGACAGGGGTCAGATACGCAGTATTTT. Amino acids: CASSPEEGQGSDTQYF. The V and J genes are TRBV5-1 and TRBJ2-3; TRBD1 agrees at 9 bases. Per the germline V gene, CDR1 is SGHRS and CDR2 is YFSETQ. The length of the CDR3 is 16 residues. J gave up 4 bases and V 4 bases, and 10 bases lay outside the gene matches. The full variable domain, completed using reference TRBV5-1 and TRBJ2-3, is KAGVTQTPRYLIKTRGQQVTLSCSPISGHRSVSWYQQTPGQGLQFLFEYFSETQRNKGNFPGRFSGRQFSNSRSEMNVSTLELGDSALYLCASSPEEGQGSDTQYFGPGTRLTVL.

The chain recombines TRBV6-1 with TRBJ1-4; tentatively, D is TRBD1 (5 bases). The CDR3 sequence is 15 residues long. The germline gives CDR1 MNHNS, CDR2 SASEGT. The V end lost 1 base, the J end lost 3 bases, and 9 bases lay between the germline ends. The CDR3, as DNA: TGTGCCAGCAGTGAAGTTGGGGGGGCTAATGAAAAACTGTTTTTT. It is translated as CASSEVGGANEKLFF.

In its sample, this clone was seen once. The chain carries TRBV3-1 (or the pseudogene TRBV3-2) and TRBJ2-7, with D perhaps assigned TRBD1 or TRBD2 (6 bases each). Per the germline V gene, CDR1 is LGHDT and CDR2 is YNNKEL (reference sequence). The V end lost 5 bases, the J end lost 3 bases, and 14 bases lay between the germline ends. The CDR3 contains 14 residues. CDR3 sequence: CASSFGGTSYEQYF. The CDR3 DNA sequence: TGTGCCAGCAGCTTCGGGGGCACAAGCTACGAGCAGTACTTC.

This chain connects TRBV7-9 to TRBJ2-7; D call uncertain. The CDR3 sequence is 12 residues long. The ends were cut back, 0 bases at V and 6 bases at J, with 6 bases in the middle. Germline values: CDR1 SEHNR, CDR2 FQNEAQ (reference sequence). The CDR3 reads CASSLAGLEQYF. Here the CDR3 DNA reads TGTGCCAGCAGCTTAGCAGGGCTCGAGCAGTACTTC.

This chain links TRBV30 with TRBJ2-7, with 7 bases aligning to TRBD1. Germline CDR1 GTSNPN, CDR2 SVGIG (reference sequence). This CDR3 region has 13 residues. V trimming: 0 bases; J trimming: 6 bases; junction bases outside the gene matches: 5. The CDR3 bases are TGTGCCTGGAGTGTAATACAGGGGTCCGAGCAGTACTTC. Its translation: CAWSVIQGSEQYF.

In the case of this clone: The sample has other DNA sequences that encode this CDR3 too. The chain employs TRBV2 and TRBJ2-7; D gene ambiguous. The CDR3 is 13 residues long. Germline V gives CDR1 SNHLY, CDR2 FYNNEI. The germline V and J ends were trimmed by 3 bases and 1 base, with 7 bases remaining between them. DNA for the CDR3: TGTGCCAGCAGTGAGGGTCTATCCTACGAGCAGTACTTC. Its protein is CASSEGLSYEQYF. Together with reference TRBV2 and TRBJ2-7, the CDR3 gives the full variable domain: EPEVTQTPSHQVTQMGQEVILRCVPISNHLYFYWYRQILGQKVEFLVSFYNNEISEKSEIFDDQFSVERPDGSNFTLKIRSTKLEDSAMYFCASSEGLSYEQYFGPGTRLTVT.

This rearrangement joins TRBV14 to TRBJ2-3, with 9 bases identical to TRBD2. This CDR3 has 15 amino acids. The V gene's germline CDR1 is SGHDN and CDR2 FVKESK. With 5 bases clipped from V and 0 bases from J, the junction kept 3 bases outside the gene matches. CDR3 amino acids: CASSALAGSTDTQYF. DNA of the CDR3: TGTGCCAGCAGCGCCCTAGCGGGGAGCACAGATACGCAGTATTTT.